Listed below are T cell receptor beta chains from one sample, sequenced in a study of control samples from healthy donors and cancer patients. The repertoire was sequenced with immunoSEQ multiplex PCR; TCRdb's copy has only in-frame clones and lacks some. The sample lists about 110,000 clones, around 89% occurring once. Sequenced input: blood. These receptor sequences come from a woman aged 45-65 years in good health. The CDR3 runs from the conserved cysteine through the conserved F or W. Each record gives: V gene, J gene, D gene, clone size, CDR3 DNA, CDR3 protein. D genes are given only for firm matches. Clone size is given for some rows only: seen once, a few or many times, or a class if the clone is expanded.

>TRBV5-1|TRBJ2-7|TRBD1|-
TGCGCCAGCAGCCCGACAGGGGGGCGGTGGCAGTACTTC
CASSPTGGRWQYF
>TRBV11-2|TRBJ1-3|-|-
TGTGCCAGCAGCCGGACCAGGAGTGGAAACACCATATATTTT
CASSRTRSGNTIYF
>TRBV5-1|TRBJ2-7|-|-
TGCGCCAGCAGCTTGAGTGGAGGGGCCGAGCAGTACTTC
CASSLSGGAEQYF
>TRBV10-1|TRBJ1-3|-|-
TGCGCCAGCAGAAAGGGTGGAAACACCATATATTTT
CASRKGGNTIYF
>TRBV13|TRBJ2-2|-|-
TGTGCCAGCAGCTTGGGCAGCCCGGGCACCGGGGAGCTGTTTTTT
CASSLGSPGTGELFF
>TRBV27|TRBJ1-2|-|-
TGTGCCAGCAGGACGAGTAGTCCCTCATATGGCTACACCTTC
CASRTSSPSYGYTF
>TRBV24-1|TRBJ2-5|TRBD2|once
TGTGCCACCAGTGACCCGGGACTAGAAAAAGAGACCCAGTACTTC
CATSDPGLEKETQYF
>TRBV6-5|TRBJ1-1|TRBD1|once
TGTGCCAGCAGTTCCGCCGGGACAGGCATTCGGGCTTTCTTT
CASSSAGTGIRAFF
>TRBV9|TRBJ2-7|TRBD2|few
TGTGCCAGCAGCACGAGCGGGGGGGTTGACGAGCAGTACTTC
CASSTSGGVDEQYF
>TRBV3-1/TRBV3-2|TRBJ2-3|TRBD2|-
TGTGCCAGCAGCCTGGGACTAGCTTCCACAGATACGCAGTATTTT
CASSLGLASTDTQYF
>TRBV11-2|TRBJ1-1|-|once
TGTGCCAGCAGCTTAGAGTTAGGGGGCACTGAAGCTTTCTTT
CASSLELGGTEAFF
>TRBV21-1|TRBJ2-1|-|-
TGTGCCAGCAGCACCGGCCGATACAATGAGCAGTTCTTC
CASSTGRYNEQFF
>TRBV19|TRBJ2-2|-|-
TGTGCCAGTAGTATCCAGACTAGTCGGGCCGGGGAGCTGTTTTTT
CASSIQTSRAGELFF
>TRBV7-2|TRBJ2-2|-|once
TGTGCCAGCAGCCAACTCCACCGGGGCACCGGGGAGCTGTTTTTT
CASSQLHRGTGELFF
>TRBV10-1|TRBJ2-3|TRBD1|-
TGCGCCAGCAGTCGAGACAGGGACACAGATACGCAGTATTTT
CASSRDRDTDTQYF
>TRBV5-4|TRBJ2-5|-|-
TGTGCCAGCAGTCCCCCGGTAGGAGAGACCCAGTACTTC
CASSPPVGETQYF
>TRBV4-1|TRBJ2-7|-|-
TGCGCCAGCAGCCAAGGGGGCGCTTCCTACGAGCAGTACTTC
CASSQGGASYEQYF
>TRBV9|TRBJ2-1|TRBD2|-
TGTGCCAGCAGCGAAACTAGCGGGGGAGCTTACAATGAGCAGTTCTTC
CASSETSGGAYNEQFF
>TRBV11-3|TRBJ1-4|-|-
TGTGCCAGCAGCTTAGATCTCAGCAGGGCAGGGGAAAAACTGTTTTTT
CASSLDLSRAGEKLFF
>TRBV11-2|TRBJ1-6|-|-
TGTGCCAGCAGCTCGGGACGGGATAATTCACCCCTCCACTTT
CASSSGRDNSPLHF
>TRBV5-6|TRBJ1-4|-|-
TGTGCCAGCAGCACCCGACGACCTGCAACTAATGAAAAACTGTTTTTT
CASSTRRPATNEKLFF
>TRBV21-1|TRBJ1-2|-|once
TGTGCCAGCCGGATCGACAGACAGCCTATCTTC
CASRIDRQPIF
>TRBV5-1|TRBJ2-2|-|-
TGCGCCAGCAGCAGGGTTTCAGGCACCGGGGAGCTGTTTTTT
CASSRVSGTGELFF
>TRBV27|TRBJ1-1|-|-
TGTGCCAGCAAAGAGGTGGAGAATACTGAAGCTTTCTTT
CASKEVENTEAFF
>TRBV5-1|TRBJ2-2|-|-
TGCGCCAGCAGCCCACCCGGGACCCGGGCCGAGGAGCTGTTTTTT
CASSPPGTRAEELFF
>TRBV9|TRBJ2-5|-|-
TGTGCCAGCAGCGATAGCGCCCAAGAGACCCAGTACTTC
CASSDSAQETQYF
>TRBV5-1|TRBJ2-7|-|few
TGCGCCAGCAGCTTGTTAAGGGAGCCCTACGAGCAGTACTTC
CASSLLREPYEQYF
>TRBV2|TRBJ2-7|-|-
TGTGCCAGCACGGGACAACTTAACTACGAGCAGTACTTC
CASTGQLNYEQYF
>TRBV11-2|TRBJ1-2|-|-
TGTGCCAGCAGCGACGGGACGGTTGTCTATGTGCAGGACTACACCTTC
CASSDGTVVYVQDYTF
>TRBV27|TRBJ1-5|TRBD1|-
TGTGCCAGCAGTTTACTGCCAGGGGGAAGCAATCAGCCCCAGCATTTT
CASSLLPGGSNQPQHF
>TRBV2|TRBJ1-6|-|once
TGTGCCAGCAGCTTCGAAGACGGTTCCTATAATTCACCCCTCCACTTT
CASSFEDGSYNSPLHF
>TRBV3-1/TRBV3-2|TRBJ1-6|-|few
TGTGCCAGCAGCCAAGGGTCAGCCACTAATTCACCCCTCCACTTT
CASSQGSATNSPLHF
>TRBV19|TRBJ1-5|TRBD1|once
TGTGCCAGTAGTATAGGGATAGACAGGGGATGGCAGCCCCAGCATTTT
CASSIGIDRGWQPQHF
>TRBV19|TRBJ2-3|-|-
TGTGCCGCCAGAAGTCCGGGAGCTAGCACAGATACGCAGTATTTT
CAARSPGASTDTQYF
>TRBV7-9|TRBJ1-6|-|once
TGTGCCAGCAGCCGGGCCTCCACCCCTTATAATTCACCCCTCCACTTT
CASSRASTPYNSPLHF
>TRBV4-2|TRBJ1-2|-|-
TGTGCCAGCAGCCAAGAGGGAGGGACGGCTGGCTACACCTTC
CASSQEGGTAGYTF
>TRBV29-1|TRBJ2-1|-|-
TGCAGCGTTGAGGCGGGGTACGGCAATGAGCAGTTCTTC
CSVEAGYGNEQFF
>TRBV24-1|TRBJ1-1|TRBD1|-
TGTGCCACCAGTGAACGGACAGGGAGTAAAGCTTTCTTT
CATSERTGSKAFF
>TRBV6-5|TRBJ2-7|TRBD1|-
TGTGCCAGCAGTTACTCGGACAGGGGATACGAGCAGTACTTC
CASSYSDRGYEQYF
>TRBV7-2|TRBJ1-1|-|few
TGTGCCAGCAGATTAGGGTCAGCCCGGTCAGCTTTCTTT
CASRLGSARSAFF
>TRBV3-1/TRBV3-2|TRBJ1-1|-|-
TGTGCCAGTTGTAGGGGCGCCGCATACACTGAAGCTTTCTTT
CASCRGAAYTEAFF
>TRBV7-2|TRBJ2-2|-|-
TGTGCCAGCAGCTTAGCGGGTCCCGGGGAGCTGTTTTTT
CASSLAGPGELFF
>TRBV5-6|TRBJ1-2|TRBD1|few
TGTGCCAGCAGCCTATCAGGGGGCGCATCTAACTATGGCTACACCTTC
CASSLSGGASNYGYTF